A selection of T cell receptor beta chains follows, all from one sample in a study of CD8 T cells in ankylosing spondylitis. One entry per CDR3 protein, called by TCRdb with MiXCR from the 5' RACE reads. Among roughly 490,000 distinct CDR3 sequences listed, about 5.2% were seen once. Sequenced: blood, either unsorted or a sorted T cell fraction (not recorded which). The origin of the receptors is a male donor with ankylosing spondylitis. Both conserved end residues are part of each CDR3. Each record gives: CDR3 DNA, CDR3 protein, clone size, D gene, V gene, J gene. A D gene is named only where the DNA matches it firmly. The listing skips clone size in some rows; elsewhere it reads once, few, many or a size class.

DNA: TGCAGTGAAAAAAGCCCGGGACTAGGGCACTACGAGCAGTACTTC
CDR3: CSEKSPGLGHYEQYF
size: many
D: TRBD2
V: TRBV20-1
J: TRBJ2-7

DNA: TGTGCCAGCAGCCGGGGCGGGGTCTACGAGCAGTACTTC
CDR3: CASSRGGVYEQYF
size: many
D: -
V: TRBV5-6
J: TRBJ2-7

DNA: TGTGCCAGTCTAGGACTAGCGGGAGTCTCCTACAATGAGCAGTTCTTC
CDR3: CASLGLAGVSYNEQFF
size: many
D: TRBD2
V: TRBV6-1
J: TRBJ2-1

DNA: TGCAGTGCTCACCGACAACCAGACAGGAGCGAGCAGTTCTTC
CDR3: CSAHRQPDRSEQFF
size: -
D: -
V: TRBV20-1
J: TRBJ2-1

DNA: TGCAGTGCTAGTACAGGGAGGGATCAGCCCCAGCATTTT
CDR3: CSASTGRDQPQHF
size: many
D: -
V: TRBV20-1
J: TRBJ1-5

DNA: TGCAGCGTTTCGGGGGGCGGGGATACGCAGTATTTT
CDR3: CSVSGGGDTQYF
size: many
D: -
V: TRBV29-1
J: TRBJ2-3

DNA: TGCGCCAGCAGCCCAGGACAGGGCGATAGCAATCAGCCCCAGCATTTT
CDR3: CASSPGQGDSNQPQHF
size: many
D: TRBD1
V: TRBV5-1
J: TRBJ1-5

DNA: TGTGCCAGCAGGCCCAACGGGCTGTCGGTTGGGGACACTGAAGCTTTCTTT
CDR3: CASRPNGLSVGDTEAFF
size: many
D: -
V: TRBV6-1
J: TRBJ1-1

DNA: TGCGCCAGCAGCCCTTTACGAGGGTACGAGCAGTACTTC
CDR3: CASSPLRGYEQYF
size: many
D: -
V: TRBV4-1
J: TRBJ2-7

DNA: TGTGCCAGCAGCGTAGAAGGGCTTCCCCCCCAGTACTTC
CDR3: CASSVEGLPPQYF
size: many
D: -
V: TRBV9
J: TRBJ2-5

DNA: TGTGCCAGCAGCAGCGTCTGGGCAAGCTCCTACAATGAGCAGTTCTTC
CDR3: CASSSVWASSYNEQFF
size: few
D: -
V: TRBV7-3
J: TRBJ2-1

DNA: TGTGCCACCAGCAGAGATTTAATGGGCAGGGGCAGAAACACCATATATTTT
CDR3: CATSRDLMGRGRNTIYF
size: many
D: -
V: TRBV15
J: TRBJ1-3

DNA: TGCAGTGCTAGAGACTCCCGGGACAGGGTCCGTTCACCCCTCCACTTT
CDR3: CSARDSRDRVRSPLHF
size: many
D: TRBD1
V: TRBV20-1
J: TRBJ1-6

DNA: TGCAGTGCCGTACCAAGCTGGGGGGGCAAAGCTTTCTTT
CDR3: CSAVPSWGGKAFF
size: many
D: -
V: TRBV20-1
J: TRBJ1-1

DNA: TGTGCCAGCAGTCCACAGGGATCTACGAACACCGGGGAGCTGTTTTTT
CDR3: CASSPQGSTNTGELFF
size: many
D: -
V: TRBV28
J: TRBJ2-2

DNA: TGCGCCAGCAGCAAGGGACAGATCCCGACCTGGAACACTGAAGCTTTCTTT
CDR3: CASSKGQIPTWNTEAFF
size: many
D: TRBD1
V: TRBV5-1
J: TRBJ1-1

DNA: TGCGCCAGCAGCCAAGATTTAGCGGGGGACGCTGAGCAGTTCTTC
CDR3: CASSQDLAGDAEQFF
size: few
D: TRBD2
V: TRBV4-1
J: TRBJ2-1

DNA: TGTGCCAGCAGTTTATCGTTTACAAACACTGAAGCTTTCTTT
CDR3: CASSLSFTNTEAFF
size: many
D: -
V: TRBV27
J: TRBJ1-1

DNA: TGTGCCAGCAGTTCCGAGGGACAGGTAGCCGAGCAGTACTTC
CDR3: CASSSEGQVAEQYF
size: many
D: TRBD1
V: TRBV12-3/TRBV12-4
J: TRBJ2-7

DNA: TGTGCTAGCAGCGCCGGACAGGCGAACACCGGGGAGCTGTTTTTT
CDR3: CASSAGQANTGELFF
size: many
D: TRBD1
V: TRBV7-7
J: TRBJ2-2

DNA: TGCGCCAGCCGTCCGACAGGGGTGAACACTGAAGCTTTCTTT
CDR3: CASRPTGVNTEAFF
size: many
D: TRBD1
V: TRBV5-1
J: TRBJ1-1

DNA: TGCAGTGCTAGAGATAGGAAGAGGACTAGCGGGGACACCGGGGAGCTGTTTTTT
CDR3: CSARDRKRTSGDTGELFF
size: many
D: TRBD2
V: TRBV20-1
J: TRBJ2-2

DNA: TGCAGTGGGAGGGAGGTAGCCAAAAACATTCAGTACTTC
CDR3: CSGREVAKNIQYF
size: many
D: -
V: TRBV20-1
J: TRBJ2-4

DNA: TGCGCCAGCAGCTCCTACACTCTTCGGACGAATGAGCAGTTCTTC
CDR3: CASSSYTLRTNEQFF
size: many
D: -
V: TRBV5-1
J: TRBJ2-1

DNA: TGTGCCAGCAGTTATTCCGGGACAGGGGGGATTCGGTCCTATAATTCACCCCTCCACTTT
CDR3: CASSYSGTGGIRSYNSPLHF
size: many
D: TRBD1
V: TRBV6-2/TRBV6-3
J: TRBJ1-6

DNA: TGTGCCACCTTTCCTGGCAGGGGCTACGAGCAGTACTTC
CDR3: CATFPGRGYEQYF
size: many
D: -
V: TRBV28
J: TRBJ2-7

DNA: TGTGCCAGCAGTTACGGTAGCGGGACTGAAGCTTTCTTT
CDR3: CASSYGSGTEAFF
size: many
D: -
V: TRBV6-2/TRBV6-3
J: TRBJ1-1

DNA: TGTGCCACCAGTGACCTAGGGGTCGACTATGGCTACACCTTC
CDR3: CATSDLGVDYGYTF
size: many
D: -
V: TRBV24-1
J: TRBJ1-2

DNA: TGTGCCAGCAGCGTAGGTCGTCAGGGTAACTACGAGCAGTACTTC
CDR3: CASSVGRQGNYEQYF
size: many
D: -
V: TRBV9
J: TRBJ2-7

DNA: TGTGCCAGCAGTCAACAGGGGACTGAAGCTTTCTTT
CDR3: CASSQQGTEAFF
size: many
D: TRBD1
V: TRBV12-3/TRBV12-4
J: TRBJ1-1